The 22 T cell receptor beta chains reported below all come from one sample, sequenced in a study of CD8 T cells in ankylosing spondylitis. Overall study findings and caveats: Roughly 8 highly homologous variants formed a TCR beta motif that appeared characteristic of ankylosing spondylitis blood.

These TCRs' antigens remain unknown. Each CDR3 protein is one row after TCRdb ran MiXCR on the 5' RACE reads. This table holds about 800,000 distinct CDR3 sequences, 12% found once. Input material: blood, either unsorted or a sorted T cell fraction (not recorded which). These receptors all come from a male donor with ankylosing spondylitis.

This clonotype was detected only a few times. CDR3 protein: CASSYSSAGTEAFF. Here the CDR3 DNA reads TGTGCCAGCAGTTACTCGTCGGCGGGAACTGAAGCTTTCTTT. V is TRBV6-5 and J is TRBJ1-1; D is ambiguous. Trimming took 0 bases from V and 5 from J, leaving 10 bases between them. CDR3 length: 14 amino acids. Germline V gene lookup returns CDR1 MNHEY and CDR2 SVGAGI.

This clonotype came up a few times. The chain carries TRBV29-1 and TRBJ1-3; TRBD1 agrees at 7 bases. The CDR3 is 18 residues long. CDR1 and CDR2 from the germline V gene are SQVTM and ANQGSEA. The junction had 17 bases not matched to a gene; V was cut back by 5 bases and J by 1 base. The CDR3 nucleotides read TGCAGCGTTTGGGACAGAGACCCTAATTGGGGGTCTGGAAACACCATATATTTT. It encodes CSVWDRDPNWGSGNTIYF. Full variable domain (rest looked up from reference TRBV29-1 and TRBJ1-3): SAVISQKPSRDICQRGTSLTIQCQVDSQVTMMFWYRQQPGQSLTLIATANQGSEATYESGFVIDKFPISRPNLTFSTLTVSNMSPEDSSIYLCSVWDRDPNWGSGNTIYFGEGSWLTVV.

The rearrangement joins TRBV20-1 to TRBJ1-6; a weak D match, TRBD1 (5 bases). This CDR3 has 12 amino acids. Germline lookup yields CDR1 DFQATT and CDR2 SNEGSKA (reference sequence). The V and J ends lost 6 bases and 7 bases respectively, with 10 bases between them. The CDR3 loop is CSAWTRNSPLHF. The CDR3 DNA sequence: TGCAGTGCGTGGACAAGGAATTCACCCCTCCACTTT.

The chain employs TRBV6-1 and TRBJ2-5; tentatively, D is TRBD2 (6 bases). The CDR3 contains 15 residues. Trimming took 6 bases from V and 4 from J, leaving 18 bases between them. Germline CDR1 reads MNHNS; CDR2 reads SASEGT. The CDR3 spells CASRPKGGYRETQYF. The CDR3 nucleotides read TGTGCCAGCAGGCCCAAGGGAGGATATAGAGAGACCCAGTACTTC.

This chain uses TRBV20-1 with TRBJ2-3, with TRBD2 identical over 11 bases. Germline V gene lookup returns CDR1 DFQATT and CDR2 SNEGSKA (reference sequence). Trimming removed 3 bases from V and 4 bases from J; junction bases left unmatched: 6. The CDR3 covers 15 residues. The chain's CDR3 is CSASTSGSGADTQYF. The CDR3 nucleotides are TGCAGTGCTAGCACTAGCGGGAGTGGTGCAGATACGCAGTATTTT.

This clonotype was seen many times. CDR3 DNA: TGCAGCGTTGACGGTGGGGAGGGAGAGACCCAGTACTTC. Translation gives CSVDGGEGETQYF. J is TRBJ2-5 and V is TRBV29-1; 7 bases are a match to TRBD2. The germline V gene encodes CDR1 SQVTM and CDR2 ANQGSEA. The CDR3 is 13 residues long. V dropped 3 bases and J dropped 4; count of bases not matched to a gene: 5.

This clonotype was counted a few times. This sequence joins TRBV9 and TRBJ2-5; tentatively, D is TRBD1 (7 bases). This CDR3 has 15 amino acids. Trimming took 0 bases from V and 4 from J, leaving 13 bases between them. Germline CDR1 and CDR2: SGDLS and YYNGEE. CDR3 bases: TGTGCCAGCAGCGTAGGAGCCCAGGGGGGAGAGACCCAGTACTTC. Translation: CASSVGAQGGETQYF.

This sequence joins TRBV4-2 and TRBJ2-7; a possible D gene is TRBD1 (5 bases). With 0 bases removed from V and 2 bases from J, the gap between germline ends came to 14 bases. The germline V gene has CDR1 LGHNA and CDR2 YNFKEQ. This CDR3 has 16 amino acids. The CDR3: CASSQDWGGPTYEQYF. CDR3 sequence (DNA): TGTGCCAGCAGCCAAGATTGGGGCGGTCCCACCTACGAGCAGTACTTC.

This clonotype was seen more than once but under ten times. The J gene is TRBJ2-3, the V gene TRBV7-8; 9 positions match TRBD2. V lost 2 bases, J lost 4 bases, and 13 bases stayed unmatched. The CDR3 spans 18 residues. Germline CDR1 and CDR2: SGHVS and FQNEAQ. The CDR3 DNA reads TGTGCCAGCAGCTTAAAATTGGCGTTAGCGGGAGTCTCAGATACGCAGTATTTT. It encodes CASSLKLALAGVSDTQYF.

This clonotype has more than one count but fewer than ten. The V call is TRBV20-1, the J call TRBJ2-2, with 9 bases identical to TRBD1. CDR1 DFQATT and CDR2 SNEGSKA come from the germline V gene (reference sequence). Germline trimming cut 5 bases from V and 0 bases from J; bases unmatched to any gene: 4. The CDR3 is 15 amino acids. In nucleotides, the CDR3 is TGCAGTGCTCCGACAGGGGGTACGAACACCGGGGAGCTGTTTTTT. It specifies CSAPTGGTNTGELFF.

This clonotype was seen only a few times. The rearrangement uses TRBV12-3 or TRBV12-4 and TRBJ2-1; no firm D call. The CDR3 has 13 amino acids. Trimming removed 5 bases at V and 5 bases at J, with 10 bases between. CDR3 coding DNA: TGTGCCAGCAGTCCCAGTAGTCACAATGAGCAGTTCTTC. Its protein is CASSPSSHNEQFF.

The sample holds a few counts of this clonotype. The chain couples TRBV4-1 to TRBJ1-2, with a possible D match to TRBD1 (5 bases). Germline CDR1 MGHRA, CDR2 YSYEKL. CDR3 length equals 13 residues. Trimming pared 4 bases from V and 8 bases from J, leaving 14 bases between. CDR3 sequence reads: CASSPMSGRGYTF. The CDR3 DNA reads TGCGCCAGCAGCCCAATGTCAGGGCGCGGCTACACCTTC.

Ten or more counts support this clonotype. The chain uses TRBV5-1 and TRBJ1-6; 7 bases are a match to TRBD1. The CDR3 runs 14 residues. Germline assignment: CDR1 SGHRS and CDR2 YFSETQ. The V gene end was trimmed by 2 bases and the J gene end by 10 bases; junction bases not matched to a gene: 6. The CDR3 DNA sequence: TGCGCCAGCAGCTTCGTCGGGACAGAGTCACCCCTCCACTTT. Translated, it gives CASSFVGTESPLHF.

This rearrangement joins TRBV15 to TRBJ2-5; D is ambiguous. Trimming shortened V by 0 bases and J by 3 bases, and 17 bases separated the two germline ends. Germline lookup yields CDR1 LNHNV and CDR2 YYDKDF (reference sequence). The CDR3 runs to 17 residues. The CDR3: CATSRDSGLLGKETQYF. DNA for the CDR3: TGTGCCACCAGCAGAGATTCGGGCCTCCTTGGGAAAGAGACCCAGTACTTC. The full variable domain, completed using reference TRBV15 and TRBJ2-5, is DAMVIQNPRYQVTQFGKPVTLSCSQTLNHNVMYWYQQKSSQAPKLLFHYYDKDFNNEADTPDNFQSRRPNTSFCFLDIRSPGLGDTAMYLCATSRDSGLLGKETQYFGPGTRLLVL.

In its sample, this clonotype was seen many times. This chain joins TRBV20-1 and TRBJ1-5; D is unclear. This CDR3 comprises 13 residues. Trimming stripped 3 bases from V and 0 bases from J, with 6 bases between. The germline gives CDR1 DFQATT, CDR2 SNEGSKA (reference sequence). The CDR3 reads CSASSHSNQPQHF. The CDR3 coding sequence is TGCAGTGCTAGTTCTCATAGCAATCAGCCCCAGCATTTT.

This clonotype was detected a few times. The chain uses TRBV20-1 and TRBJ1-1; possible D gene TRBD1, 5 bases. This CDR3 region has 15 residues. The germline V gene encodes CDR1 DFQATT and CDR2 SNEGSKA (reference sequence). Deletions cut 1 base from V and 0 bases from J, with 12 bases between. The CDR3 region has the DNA TGCAGTGCTAGAGGACAGCAAGATATGAACACTGAAGCTTTCTTT. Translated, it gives CSARGQQDMNTEAFF.

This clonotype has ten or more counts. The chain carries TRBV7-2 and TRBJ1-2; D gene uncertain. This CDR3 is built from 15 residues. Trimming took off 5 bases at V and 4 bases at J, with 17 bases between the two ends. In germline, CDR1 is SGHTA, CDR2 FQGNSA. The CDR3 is CASSPARGSVYGYTF. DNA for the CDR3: TGTGCCAGCAGCCCCGCCAGAGGCAGTGTCTATGGCTACACCTTC.

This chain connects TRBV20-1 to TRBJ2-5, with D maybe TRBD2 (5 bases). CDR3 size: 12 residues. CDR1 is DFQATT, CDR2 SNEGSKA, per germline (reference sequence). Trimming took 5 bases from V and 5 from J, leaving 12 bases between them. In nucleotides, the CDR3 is TGCAGTGCTGCCCGGGGTTGGGAGACCCAGTACTTC. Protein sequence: CSAARGWETQYF.

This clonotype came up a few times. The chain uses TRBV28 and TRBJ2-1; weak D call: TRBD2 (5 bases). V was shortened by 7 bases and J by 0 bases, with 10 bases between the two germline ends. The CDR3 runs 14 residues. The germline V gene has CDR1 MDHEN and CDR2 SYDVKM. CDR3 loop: CASTLASSYNEQFF. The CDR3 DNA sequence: TGTGCCAGCACCCTAGCAAGCTCCTACAATGAGCAGTTCTTC.

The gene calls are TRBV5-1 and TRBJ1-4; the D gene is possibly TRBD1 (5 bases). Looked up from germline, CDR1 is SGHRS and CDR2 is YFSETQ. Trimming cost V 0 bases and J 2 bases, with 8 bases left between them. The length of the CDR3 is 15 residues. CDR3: CASSLAGITNEKLFF. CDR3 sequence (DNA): TGCGCCAGCAGCTTGGCAGGGATCACTAATGAAAAACTGTTTTTT.

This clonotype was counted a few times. The CDR3 loop is CASSSLGEGGPIYF. As DNA, the CDR3 is TGTGCCAGCAGTTCCCTCGGGGAGGGAGGCCCCATATATTTT. V and J are TRBV12-3 or TRBV12-4 and TRBJ1-3, with D hard to call. The germline V and J ends were trimmed by 4 bases and 11 bases, with 18 bases remaining between them. This CDR3 has 14 residues.

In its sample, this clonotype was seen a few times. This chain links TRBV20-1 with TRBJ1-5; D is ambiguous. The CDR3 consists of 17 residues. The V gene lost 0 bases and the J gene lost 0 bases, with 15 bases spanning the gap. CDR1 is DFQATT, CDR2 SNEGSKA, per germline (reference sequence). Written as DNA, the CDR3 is TGCAGTGCTAGAGATTTCTGGACTTTCAATAGCAATCAGCCCCAGCATTTT. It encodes CSARDFWTFNSNQPQHF.